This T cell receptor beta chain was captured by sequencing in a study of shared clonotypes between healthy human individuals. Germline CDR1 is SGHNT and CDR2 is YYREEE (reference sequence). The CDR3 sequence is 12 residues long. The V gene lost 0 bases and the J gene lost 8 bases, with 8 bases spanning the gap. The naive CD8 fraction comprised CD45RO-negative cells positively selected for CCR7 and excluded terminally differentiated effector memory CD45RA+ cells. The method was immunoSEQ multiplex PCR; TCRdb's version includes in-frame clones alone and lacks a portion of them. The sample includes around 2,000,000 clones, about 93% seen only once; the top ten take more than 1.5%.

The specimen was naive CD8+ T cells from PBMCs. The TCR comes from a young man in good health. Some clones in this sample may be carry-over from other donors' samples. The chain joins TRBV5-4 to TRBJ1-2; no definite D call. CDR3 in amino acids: CASSLGERGYTF. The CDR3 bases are TGTGCCAGCAGCTTGGGGGAGAGGGGCTACACCTTC.